Following are 32 T cell receptor beta chains from one sample sequenced in a study of CD8 T cells in Susac syndrome. It was with random hexamers that about 0.45 to 1 ug RNA was reverse transcribed. MiXCR, applied by TCRdb to the immunoSEQ multiplex PCR reads, yields one record per CDR3 protein. The sample consists of 150,000 or so distinct CDR3 sequences, more than 85% of them appearing once. Source material: CD4+ T cells from PBMCs. The receptors come from a human donor with Susac syndrome.

The V gene is TRBV30, the J gene TRBJ2-7; 8 nucleotides align to TRBD1. Germline CDR1 and CDR2: GTSNPN and SVGIG (reference sequence). CDR3 size: 14 residues. Trimming cost V 3 bases and J 6 bases; bases outside gene matches: 10. CDR3 DNA: TGTGCCTGGAGCCGACCCCCAGGGGGCCGCGAGCAGTACTTC. It specifies CAWSRPPGGREQYF.

A single count supports this clonotype. The chain carries TRBV20-1 and TRBJ2-3; 10 nucleotides match TRBD2. J gave up 3 bases and V 3 bases, and 6 bases lay outside the gene matches. CDR3 length: 15 amino acids. Per germline, CDR1 DFQATT and CDR2 SNEGSKA (reference sequence). CDR3 nucleotide sequence: TGCAGTGCTAGGGGGACTAGCGACATGACAGATACGCAGTATTTT. Protein: CSARGTSDMTDTQYF.

The chain joins TRBV7-2 to TRBJ1-2, with 9 bases lining up with TRBD1. The V gene end was trimmed by 4 bases and the J gene end by 3 bases; junction bases not matched to a gene: 6. CDR3 size: 15 residues. Looked up from germline, CDR1 is SGHTA and CDR2 is FQGNSA. DNA for the CDR3: TGTGCCAGCAGCTCCGGACAGGGGACATACTATGGCTACACCTTC. Protein sequence: CASSSGQGTYYGYTF. The entire variable domain, with the rest obtained from reference TRBV7-2 and TRBJ1-2, is as follows: GAGVSQSPSNKVTEKGKDVELRCDPISGHTALYWYRQSLGQGLEFLIYFQGNSAPDKSGLPSDRFSAERTGGSVSTLTIQRTQQEDSAVYLCASSSGQGTYYGYTFGSGTRLTVV.

The rearrangement joins TRBV20-1 to TRBJ2-1; no clear D gene. The germline V gene encodes CDR1 DFQATT and CDR2 SNEGSKA (reference sequence). The CDR3 consists of 15 residues. V was cut by 0 bases and J by 0 bases, with 9 bases left in between. DNA of the CDR3: TGCAGTGCTAGAGATTTCAGGAGCTCCTACAATGAGCAGTTCTTC. As protein: CSARDFRSSYNEQFF.

The rearrangement joins TRBV7-2 to TRBJ2-3, with TRBD2 identical over 9 bases. Trimming cost V 5 bases and J 5 bases; bases outside gene matches: 8. CDR1 and CDR2 from the germline V gene are SGHTA and FQGNSA. The CDR3 runs to 15 residues. In DNA, the CDR3 is TGTGCCAGCAGCCCGCCAGGACTAGCGTTAGATACGCAGTATTTT. It codes for CASSPPGLALDTQYF. The complete variable domain, with remaining parts taken from reference TRBV7-2 and TRBJ2-3, reads GAGVSQSPSNKVTEKGKDVELRCDPISGHTALYWYRQSLGQGLEFLIYFQGNSAPDKSGLPSDRFSAERTGGSVSTLTIQRTQQEDSAVYLCASSPPGLALDTQYFGPGTRLTVL.

This rearrangement joins TRBV20-1 to TRBJ2-5; D not resolved. Germline CDR1 DFQATT, CDR2 SNEGSKA (reference sequence). This CDR3 is 11 amino acids long. Trimming left V 5 bases short and J 5 bases short, with 9 bases between. The CDR3 nucleotides read TGCAGTGCTGGGGAAGGGGAGACCCAGTACTTC. Translating gives CSAGEGETQYF.

V is TRBV20-1 and J is TRBJ2-7; 7 nucleotides align to TRBD1. Trimming removed 0 bases from V and 3 bases from J; junction bases left unmatched: 8. The CDR3 is 15 residues long. Per the germline V gene, CDR1 is DFQATT and CDR2 is SNEGSKA (reference sequence). The CDR3 sequence is CSARDKRTGGYEQYF. Here the CDR3 DNA reads TGCAGTGCTAGAGACAAAAGGACAGGCGGCTACGAGCAGTACTTC.

This chain joins TRBV29-1 and TRBJ2-1, with D possibly matching TRBD1 (6 bases). V shed 7 bases and J shed 2 bases, with 9 bases lying between them. The CDR3 runs 12 residues. Germline values: CDR1 SQVTM, CDR2 ANQGSEA. CDR3 amino acids: CSAGDTYNEQFF. The CDR3 coding sequence is TGCAGCGCCGGGGACACCTACAATGAGCAGTTCTTC.

The rearrangement links TRBV14 to TRBJ2-7; D not resolved. The length of the CDR3 is 11 residues. V was trimmed by 3 bases and J by 0 bases, leaving 0 bases between them. From germline, CDR1 is SGHDN and CDR2 FVKESK. CDR3 DNA: TGTGCCAGCAGCCACTCCTACGAGCAGTACTTC. Its translation is CASSHSYEQYF.

This clonotype was seen once. The gene calls are TRBV20-1 and TRBJ2-1; D is unclear. There are 15 residues in the CDR3. V shed 3 bases and J shed 0 bases, with 12 bases lying between them. Germline lookup yields CDR1 DFQATT and CDR2 SNEGSKA (reference sequence). The CDR3 loop reads CSASTFISSYNEQFF. CDR3 DNA: TGCAGTGCTAGCACATTCATTAGCTCCTACAATGAGCAGTTCTTC.

The gene calls are TRBV13 and TRBJ2-7; the match to TRBD1 covers 7 bases. Germline lookup yields CDR1 PRHDT and CDR2 FYEKMQ (reference sequence). The CDR3 runs to 15 residues. The trim removed 4 bases at V and 1 base at J, leaving 7 bases unmatched. The CDR3: CASSSSRQGSYEQYF. The CDR3 region has the DNA TGTGCCAGCAGCTCCTCGAGACAGGGATCCTACGAGCAGTACTTC.

This chain joins TRBV25-1 and TRBJ2-3, with D perhaps TRBD1 (6 bases). Germline V gives CDR1 MGHDK, CDR2 SYGVNS. Deletions cut 5 bases from V and 0 bases from J, with 12 bases between. The length of the CDR3 is 15 residues. DNA of the CDR3: TGTGCCAGCAGTCCGGGACAACCAAGCACAGATACGCAGTATTTT. It is translated as CASSPGQPSTDTQYF. Complete variable domain (other parts from reference TRBV25-1 and TRBJ2-3): EADIYQTPRYLVIGTGKKITLECSQTMGHDKMYWYQQDPGMELHLIHYSYGVNSTEKGDLSSESTVSRIRTEHFPLTLESARPSHTSQYLCASSPGQPSTDTQYFGPGTRLTVL.

The chain carries TRBV6-5 and TRBJ2-2; D may be TRBD1 (6 bases). This CDR3 region has 16 residues. The V gene's germline CDR1 is MNHEY and CDR2 SVGAGI. Trimming pared 7 bases from V and 4 bases from J, leaving 19 bases between. CDR3 region: CASTSSRLRGTGELFF. The CDR3 DNA is TGTGCCAGCACTTCTAGTAGACTCAGGGGCACCGGGGAGCTGTTTTTT.

The rearrangement links TRBV3-1 to TRBJ1-1; D is undetermined. The CDR3 sequence is 14 residues long. The germline V gene has CDR1 LGHDT and CDR2 YNNKEL (reference sequence). Trimming pared 4 bases from V and 1 base from J, leaving 10 bases between. CDR3 loop: CASSRGWENTEAFF. The CDR3 DNA follows: TGTGCCAGCAGCCGAGGGTGGGAGAACACTGAAGCTTTCTTT.

The chain carries TRBV7-6 and TRBJ2-3, with 12 bases fitting TRBD2. Per germline, CDR1 SGHVS and CDR2 FNYEAQ. This CDR3 is 16 amino acids long. The V and J ends lost 5 bases and 2 bases, in that order; junction bases with no gene match: 5. Here the CDR3 reads CASSPTSGGNTDTQYF. DNA for the CDR3: TGTGCCAGCAGCCCTACTAGCGGGGGGAACACAGATACGCAGTATTTT.

This chain connects TRBV25-1 to TRBJ1-5, with D tentatively TRBD1 (5 bases). V was clipped by 5 bases and J by 7 bases, with 21 bases between them. Germline loops: CDR1 MGHDK, CDR2 SYGVNS. The CDR3 is made up of 16 amino acids. CDR3 region: CASSSLGVGEIQPQHF. The CDR3 coding sequence is TGTGCCAGCAGTTCCCTCGGGGTAGGGGAGATCCAGCCCCAGCATTTT.

The chain combines TRBV20-1 with TRBJ2-3; possibly TRBD1 or TRBD2 for D (5 bases each). The CDR3 is 14 amino acids. CDR1 is DFQATT, CDR2 SNEGSKA, per germline (reference sequence). The germline V and J ends were trimmed by 6 bases and 0 bases, with 13 bases remaining between them. CDR3 region: CSAPGQLSTDTQYF. CDR3 sequence (DNA): TGCAGTGCCCCGGGGCAGCTAAGCACAGATACGCAGTATTTT.

The chain is built from TRBV15 and TRBJ1-1; the D gene is possibly TRBD1 (5 bases). The CDR3 covers 16 residues. Germline V gene data show CDR1 as LNHNV and CDR2 as YYDKDF (reference sequence). Trimming took 0 bases from V and 5 from J, leaving 16 bases between them. The CDR3 coding sequence is TGTGCCACCAGCAGAGATCAGGCAGGGAGGGGTACTGAAGCTTTCTTT. Its protein is CATSRDQAGRGTEAFF.

The chain uses TRBV9 and TRBJ2-1; TRBD2 matches at 8 bases. Germline CDR1 reads SGDLS; CDR2 reads YYNGEE. The CDR3 is made up of 14 amino acids. V shed 7 bases and J 4 bases; nucleotides not matched to a gene: 7. CDR3 loop: CASQRAGEYNEQFF. The DNA of the CDR3 is TGTGCCAGCCAGAGAGCGGGAGAATACAATGAGCAGTTCTTC. Together with reference TRBV9 and TRBJ2-1, the CDR3 gives the full variable domain: DSGVTQTPKHLITATGQRVTLRCSPRSGDLSVYWYQQSLDQGLQFLIQYYNGEERAKGNILERFSAQQFPDLHSELNLSSLELGDSALYFCASQRAGEYNEQFFGPGTRLTVL.

The V gene is TRBV30, the J gene TRBJ1-1, with D unclear. There are 13 residues in the CDR3. Germline V CDR1 and CDR2: GTSNPN, SVGIG (reference sequence). CDR3 region: CAPRTDLNTEAFF. Here the CDR3 DNA reads TGTGCGCCCCGGACGGATCTGAACACTGAAGCTTTCTTT. Variable domain in full (rest from reference TRBV30 and TRBJ1-1): SQTIHQWPATLVQPVGSPLSLECTVEGTSNPNLYWYRQAAGRGLQLLFYSVGIGQISSEVPQNLSASRPQDRQFILSSKKLLLSDSGFYLCAPRTDLNTEAFFGQGTRLTVV.

The chain couples TRBV6-1 to TRBJ2-5; 9 bases align to TRBD2. V lost 6 bases to trimming and J lost 5 bases; unmatched junction nucleotides: 4. Germline V CDR1 and CDR2: MNHNS, SASEGT. This CDR3 contains 13 residues. Here the CDR3 reads CASRVAGVETQYF. CDR3 bases: TGTGCCAGCAGGGTAGCGGGGGTTGAGACCCAGTACTTC.

This rearrangement joins TRBV30 to TRBJ1-2; D might be TRBD1 (6 bases). V shed 8 bases and J shed 4 bases, with 14 bases lying between them. Germline lookup yields CDR1 GTSNPN and CDR2 SVGIG (reference sequence). The CDR3 is made up of 12 amino acids. The CDR3 loop is CAGTGTSYGYTF. CDR3 in DNA: TGTGCCGGAACCGGGACATCCTATGGCTACACCTTC. The full variable domain, in which reference TRBV30 and TRBJ1-2 provide the parts outside the CDR3, is SQTIHQWPATLVQPVGSPLSLECTVEGTSNPNLYWYRQAAGRGLQLLFYSVGIGQISSEVPQNLSASRPQDRQFILSSKKLLLSDSGFYLCAGTGTSYGYTFGSGTRLTVV.

This clonotype was observed once. The chain links TRBV9 to TRBJ2-3; the match to TRBD2 covers 8 bases. CDR3 length: 16 residues. J gave up 2 bases and V 0 bases, and 5 bases lay outside the gene matches. In germline, CDR1 is SGDLS, CDR2 YYNGEE. The CDR3 region is CASSVVGGGPTDTQYF. The DNA for the CDR3 is TGTGCCAGCAGCGTAGTTGGCGGGGGGCCCACAGATACGCAGTATTTT.

The chain employs TRBV7-8 and TRBJ2-7, with 7 bases that match TRBD1. V was pared by 1 base and J by 0 bases, with 9 bases of the junction left unmatched. The CDR3 has 17 amino acids. Germline assignment: CDR1 SGHVS and CDR2 FQNEAQ. CDR3 in amino acids: CASSLGVGTDLSYEQYF. The CDR3 region has the DNA TGTGCCAGCAGCTTAGGTGTAGGGACAGACCTCTCCTACGAGCAGTACTTC.

V usage is TRBV28 and J usage is TRBJ2-5, with 7 bases identical to TRBD2. The germline V gene has CDR1 MDHEN and CDR2 SYDVKM. V lost 3 bases, J lost 7 bases, and 8 bases stayed unmatched. The CDR3 extends over 14 amino acids. The CDR3 DNA sequence: TGTGCCAGCAGTTTCGCGGGAGCTGCCGGGACCCAGTACTTC. Residues: CASSFAGAAGTQYF.

V is TRBV29-1 and J is TRBJ2-3, with 10 bases identical to TRBD1. Germline V gene lookup returns CDR1 SQVTM and CDR2 ANQGSEA. V trimming: 6 bases; J trimming: 6 bases; junction bases outside the gene matches: 12. This CDR3 has 15 amino acids. CDR3 sequence reads: CSVLGPGQGTDTQYF. CDR3 DNA: TGCAGCGTCTTAGGACCGGGACAGGGGACTGATACGCAGTATTTT.

The genes are TRBV15 and TRBJ2-1; 9 positions match TRBD2. This CDR3 has 16 amino acids. With 6 bases clipped from V and 3 bases from J, the junction kept 9 bases outside the gene matches. CDR1 is LNHNV and CDR2 is YYDKDF in the germline V gene (reference sequence). For the CDR3, the DNA is TGTGCCACCAGTTTAAGGAGGCGGGAGGGCTACAATGAGCAGTTCTTC. Residues: CATSLRRREGYNEQFF.

V is TRBV28 and J is TRBJ1-5, with D possibly matching TRBD1 (6 bases). Deletions cut 6 bases from V and 3 bases from J, with 18 bases between. Germline V gene data show CDR1 as MDHEN and CDR2 as SYDVKM. The CDR3 has 16 residues. The CDR3: CASSLRRGEINQPQHF. The CDR3 region has the DNA TGTGCCAGCAGCCTACGGAGGGGGGAGATCAATCAGCCCCAGCATTTT.

This chain joins TRBV7-9 and TRBJ1-3; D gene ambiguous. Germline V gene data show CDR1 as SEHNR and CDR2 as FQNEAQ (reference sequence). The CDR3 has 15 amino acids. Trimming took off 3 bases at V and 0 bases at J, with 9 bases between the two ends. The CDR3 spells CASSFEGASGNTIYF. Here the CDR3 DNA reads TGTGCCAGCAGCTTTGAGGGCGCCTCTGGAAACACCATATATTTT.

The chain employs TRBV12-3 or TRBV12-4 and TRBJ2-1, with 8 bases lining up with TRBD2. V lost 6 bases to trimming and J lost 8 bases; unmatched junction nucleotides: 6. The CDR3 has 13 amino acids. The CDR3 coding sequence is TGTGCCAGCAGCCGAACGACTAGCGATGAGCAGTTCTTC. This translates into CASSRTTSDEQFF.

This chain joins TRBV30 and TRBJ2-7, with D possibly matching TRBD1 (6 bases). The length of the CDR3 is 13 residues. Deletions cut 3 bases from V and 7 bases from J, with 16 bases between. CDR1 GTSNPN and CDR2 SVGIG come from the germline V gene (reference sequence). The CDR3 is CAWREGPTGEQYF. CDR3 bases: TGTGCCTGGAGAGAGGGGCCAACAGGGGAGCAGTACTTC.

CDR3: CASSLLGGGTDTQYF. In nucleotides, the CDR3 is TGTGCCAGCAGCTTACTCGGCGGAGGCACAGATACGCAGTATTTT. This chain links TRBV7-6 with TRBJ2-3, with D unresolved. CDR1 is SGHVS and CDR2 is FNYEAQ in the germline V gene. The CDR3 is 15 amino acids. V lost 2 bases to trimming and J lost 1 base, with 10 bases between them.